The clone carrying this T cell receptor (beta chain) showed up many times. Every immunoSEQ plate was one replicate of a subset's evenly spread DNA. Unsorted PBMC samples were amplified in replicate PCRs containing roughly 300 ng DNA, about 30,000 T cell genomes. Ten immunoSEQ deep assay plates were used by the authors to sequence unsorted PBMC DNA. The table came from immunoSEQ multiplex PCR; TCRdb's copy has only in-frame clones and leaves some out. In the table there are a few hundred thousand clones, around 78% of which are singletons. The data belong to a study of shared clonotypes between healthy human individuals. Trimming shortened V by 1 base and J by 8 bases, and 11 bases separated the two germline ends. CDR1 and CDR2 from the germline V gene are SGHTA and FQGTGA. The CDR3 covers 13 residues.

The chain couples TRBV7-3 to TRBJ1-2; tentatively, D is TRBD1 (5 bases). Material for sequencing was PBMCs. This TCR was sampled from a woman aged 40 to 50 in good health. Some clones in this sample may be carry-over from other donors' samples. The CDR3 here is CASSLRAGPGYTF. In DNA form, the CDR3 reads TGTGCCAGCAGCTTAAGGGCAGGGCCCGGCTACACCTTC.